These 9 T cell receptor beta chains share one sample of origin, sequenced in a study of cytomegalovirus exposure and HLA in healthy donors. PCR amplification relied on 60 Vbeta primers (plus 13 Jbeta primers). TCRdb keeps only in-frame clones here, not all; method: immunoSEQ multiplex PCR. The table lists 150,000 to 200,000 clones, roughly 86% of them singletons, with under 2% in the top ten. The sample consisted of PBMCs. The receptors shown here come from a woman under 30 in good health and CMV-seronegative.

The chain carries TRBV11-2 and TRBJ2-2; 8 bases fit TRBD1. Germline loops: CDR1 SGHAT, CDR2 FQNNGV. The ends lost 5 bases at V and 5 bases at J; junction bases unmatched: 10. The CDR3 runs 16 residues. The chain's CDR3 is CASSPRTGRRTGELFF. Written as DNA, the CDR3 is TGTGCCAGCAGCCCTCGGACAGGGAGGAGAACCGGGGAGCTGTTTTTT.

For this clone: Germline and junction disagree at one end, which may indicate a read error. V and J are TRBV7-9 and TRBJ1-2, with D uncertain. CDR3 length equals 16 residues. CDR1 SEHNR and CDR2 FQNEAQ come from the germline V gene (reference sequence). The CDR3 DNA reads TGTTCCAGCAGCTTAGCGGAGTTGGCACACTCCTATGGCTACACCTTC. Residues: CSSSLAELAHSYGYTF.

The gene calls are TRBV2 and TRBJ1-1; 7 bases are a match to TRBD1. The CDR3 has 12 residues. J was trimmed by 11 bases and V by 3 bases; bases with no gene match: 6. Germline V CDR1 and CDR2: SNHLY, FYNNEI. The CDR3 nucleotides are TGTGCCAGCAGTGAGGACAGGCTAAGGGCTTTCTTT. Protein product: CASSEDRLRAFF.

This clone showed up just once. J is TRBJ2-4 and V is TRBV5-6, with TRBD1 identical over 10 bases. CDR1 SGHDT and CDR2 YYEEEE come from the germline V gene. The CDR3 is 13 residues long. Unmatched junction bases numbered 0, after V lost 3 bases and J lost 6 bases. The CDR3 here is CASSWDRGNIQYF. The CDR3 DNA reads as TGTGCCAGCAGCTGGGACAGGGGAAACATTCAGTACTTC.

The chain uses TRBV28 and TRBJ2-3; a weak D match, TRBD2 (5 bases). Trimming removed 4 bases from V and 5 bases from J, with 22 bases in between. The CDR3 sequence is 17 residues long. Germline V gene sequence: CDR1 MDHEN, CDR2 SYDVKM. CDR3 sequence reads: CASSSRRDSPMGDTQYF. For the CDR3, the DNA is TGTGCCAGCAGTTCCCGCCGGGATAGTCCTATGGGAGATACGCAGTATTTT.

The chain combines TRBV18 with TRBJ1-2; D is possibly TRBD1 (5 bases). This CDR3 has 16 amino acids. V was clipped by 3 bases and J by 4 bases, with 18 bases between them. Germline V lookup: CDR1 KGHSH, CDR2 LQKENI. CDR3 sequence: CASSPGGDSVPYGYTF. CDR3 bases: TGTGCCAGCTCACCGGGGGGGGACTCTGTCCCCTATGGCTACACCTTC.

The chain is built from TRBV25-1 and TRBJ2-5; D perhaps matches TRBD2 (5 bases). The V gene's germline CDR1 is MGHDK and CDR2 SYGVNS. This CDR3 region has 16 residues. V was clipped by 4 bases and J by 1 base, with 16 bases between them. The CDR3 DNA follows: TGTGCCAGCAGTGCGTTCGGGGTGTCAGTCCAAGAGACCCAGTACTTC. Amino acids: CASSAFGVSVQETQYF.

V gene TRBV7-2 combines with J gene TRBJ2-3; TRBD1 matches at 9 bases. With V trimmed by 8 bases and J by 11 bases, 14 bases remained unmatched. The CDR3 has 14 residues. Germline V gene sequence: CDR1 SGHTA, CDR2 FQGNSA. The CDR3 here is CASSPGQGFQEQYF. As DNA, the CDR3 is TGTGCCAGCTCTCCGGGACAGGGCTTTCAGGAGCAGTATTTT. The whole variable domain, filled in from reference TRBV7-2 and TRBJ2-3, reads GAGVSQSPSNKVTEKGKDVELRCDPISGHTALYWYRQSLGQGLEFLIYFQGNSAPDKSGLPSDRFSAERTGGSVSTLTIQRTQQEDSAVYLCASSPGQGFQEQYFGPGTRLTVL.

This clone came up once. The chain couples TRBV18 to TRBJ2-5; 7 bases line up with TRBD2. The J call is in doubt because the DNA end fits TRBJ2-7 better. Germline CDR1 is KGHSH and CDR2 is LQKENI. CDR3 length: 14 residues. CDR3 in amino acids: CASSPSGTNYEQYF. The CDR3 bases are TGTGCCAGCTCACCCTCCGGGACTAACTACGAGCAGTACTTC.